This T cell receptor (beta chain) was retrieved from a study of OX40 agonist ivuxolimab in advanced cancers. Comments on this clone: Its antigen remains unidentified.

Some clones are missing from TCRdb's copy, which holds only in-frame ones; the method was immunoSEQ multiplex PCR. The sample holds approximately 100,000 clones, approximately 90% seen once. Germline CDR1 reads WNHNN; CDR2 reads SYGVQD (reference sequence). V was pared by 3 bases and J by 6 bases, with 7 bases of the junction left unmatched. The CDR3 length is 15 residues. The study's findings and limits: Compared with CD4+, CD8+ T cells on average had more expanded clones.

Sequenced material: CD4+ or CD8+ T cells sorted from blood, taken in a trial of the OX40 agonist ivuxolimab. The rearrangement links TRBV10-1 to TRBJ2-1; 8 positions agree with TRBD1. The TCR originated in an adult with an advanced solid tumor such as melanoma, head and neck, liver or kidney cancer. The CDR3 region is CASSDPLDRANEQFF. As DNA, the CDR3 is TGCGCCAGCAGTGATCCCTTGGACAGGGCCAATGAGCAGTTCTTC.